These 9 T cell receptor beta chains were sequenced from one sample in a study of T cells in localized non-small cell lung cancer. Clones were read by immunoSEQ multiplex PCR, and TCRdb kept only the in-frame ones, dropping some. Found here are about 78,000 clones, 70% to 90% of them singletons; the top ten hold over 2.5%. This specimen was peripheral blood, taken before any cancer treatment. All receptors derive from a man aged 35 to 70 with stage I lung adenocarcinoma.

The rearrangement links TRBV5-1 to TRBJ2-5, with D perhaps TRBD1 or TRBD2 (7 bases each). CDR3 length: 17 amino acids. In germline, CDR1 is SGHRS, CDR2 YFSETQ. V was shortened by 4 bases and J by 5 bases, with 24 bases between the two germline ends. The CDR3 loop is CASSHARKTGRGETQYF. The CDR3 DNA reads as TGCGCCAGCAGCCACGCTAGAAAGACAGGGCGGGGGGAGACCCAGTACTTC.

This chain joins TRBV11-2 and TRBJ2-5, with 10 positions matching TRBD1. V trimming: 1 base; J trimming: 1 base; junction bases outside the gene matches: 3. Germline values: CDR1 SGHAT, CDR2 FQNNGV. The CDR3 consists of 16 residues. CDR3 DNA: TGTGCCAGCAGCTTAGGGGACAGGGGATCCCAAGAGACCCAGTACTTC. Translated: CASSLGDRGSQETQYF.

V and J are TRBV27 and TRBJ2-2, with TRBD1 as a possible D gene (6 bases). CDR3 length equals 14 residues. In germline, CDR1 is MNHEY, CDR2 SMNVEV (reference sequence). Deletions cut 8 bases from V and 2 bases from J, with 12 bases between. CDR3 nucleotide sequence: TGTGCCAGCGCTCGACAGGACAACACCGGGGAGCTGTTTTTT. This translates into CASARQDNTGELFF.

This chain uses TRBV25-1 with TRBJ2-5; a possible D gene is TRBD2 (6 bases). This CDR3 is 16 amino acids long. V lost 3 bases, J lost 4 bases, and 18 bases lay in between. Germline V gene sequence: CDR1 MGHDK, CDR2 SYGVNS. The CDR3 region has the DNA TGTGCCAGCAGTGATCTGGGGCAGGGAGGAGTAGAGACCCAGTACTTC. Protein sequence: CASSDLGQGGVETQYF.

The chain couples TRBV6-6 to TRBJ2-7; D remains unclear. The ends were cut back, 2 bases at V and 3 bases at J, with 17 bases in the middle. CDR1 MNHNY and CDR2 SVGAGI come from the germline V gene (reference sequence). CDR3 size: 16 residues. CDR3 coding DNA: TGTGCCAGCAGTTACGGCAGTTTAGATCCTAACTACGAGCAGTACTTC. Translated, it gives CASSYGSLDPNYEQYF.

CDR3 in amino acids: CASSLGQRNTGELFF. The CDR3, as DNA: TGTGCCAGCTCACTAGGCCAGAGGAACACCGGGGAGCTGTTTTTT. The J gene is TRBJ2-2, the V gene TRBV18; no reliable D call. Germline CDR1 reads KGHSH; CDR2 reads LQKENI. There are 15 residues in the CDR3. V dropped 4 bases and J dropped 1 base, with 10 bases sitting between them.

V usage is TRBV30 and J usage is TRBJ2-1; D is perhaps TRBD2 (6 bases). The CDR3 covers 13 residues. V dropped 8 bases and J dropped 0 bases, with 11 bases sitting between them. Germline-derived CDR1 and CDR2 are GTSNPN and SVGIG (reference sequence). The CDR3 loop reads CAQAGSSYNEQFF. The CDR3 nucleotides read TGTGCCCAGGCGGGAAGCTCCTACAATGAGCAGTTCTTC.

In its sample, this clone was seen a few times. The CDR3 region has the DNA TGCGCCAGCAGCCAAGATTGGAACACTGAAGCTTTCTTT. It codes for CASSQDWNTEAFF. The chain recombines TRBV4-1 with TRBJ1-1; the D is unclear. Per germline, CDR1 MGHRA and CDR2 YSYEKL. The CDR3 runs 13 residues. V was shortened by 0 bases and J by 1 base, with 3 bases between the two germline ends.

The CDR3 sequence is CASSSGSYEQYF. The CDR3 region has the DNA TGTGCCAGCAGTTCGGGCTCCTACGAGCAGTACTTC. The chain carries TRBV28 and TRBJ2-7; no definite D call. CDR1 is MDHEN, CDR2 SYDVKM, per germline. This CDR3 has 12 amino acids. Trimming stripped 4 bases from V and 0 bases from J, with 4 bases between.